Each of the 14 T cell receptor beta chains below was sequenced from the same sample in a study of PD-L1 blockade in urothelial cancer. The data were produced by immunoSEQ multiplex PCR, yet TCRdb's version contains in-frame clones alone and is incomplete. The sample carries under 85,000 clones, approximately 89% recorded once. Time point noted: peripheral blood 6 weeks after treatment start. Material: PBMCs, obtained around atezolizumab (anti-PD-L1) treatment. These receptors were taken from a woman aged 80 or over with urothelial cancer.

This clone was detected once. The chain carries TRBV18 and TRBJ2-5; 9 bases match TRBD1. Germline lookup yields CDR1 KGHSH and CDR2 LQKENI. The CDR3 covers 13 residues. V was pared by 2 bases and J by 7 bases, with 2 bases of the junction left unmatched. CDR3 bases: TGTGCCAGCTCACCAGAGACAGGGGGGACCCAGTACTTC. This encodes CASSPETGGTQYF.

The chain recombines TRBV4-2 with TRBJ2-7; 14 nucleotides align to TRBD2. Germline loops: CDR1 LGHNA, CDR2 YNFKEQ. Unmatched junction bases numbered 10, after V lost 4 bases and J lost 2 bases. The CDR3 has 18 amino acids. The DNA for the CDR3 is TGTGCCAGCAGCCTTGCCGGGACTAGCGGGAGAACTACCTACGAGCAGTACTTC. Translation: CASSLAGTSGRTTYEQYF.

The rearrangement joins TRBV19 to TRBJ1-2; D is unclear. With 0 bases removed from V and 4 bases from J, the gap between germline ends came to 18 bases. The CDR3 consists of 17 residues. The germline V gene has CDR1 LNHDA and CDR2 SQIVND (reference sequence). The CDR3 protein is CASSIDLKRGPGYGYTF. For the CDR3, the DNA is TGTGCCAGTAGTATAGATCTCAAACGAGGGCCGGGCTATGGCTACACCTTC.

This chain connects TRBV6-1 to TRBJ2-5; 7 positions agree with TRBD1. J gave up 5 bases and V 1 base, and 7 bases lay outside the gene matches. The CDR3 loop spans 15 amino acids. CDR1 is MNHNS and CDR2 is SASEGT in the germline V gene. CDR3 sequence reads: CASSEGGGKLETQYF. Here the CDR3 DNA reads TGTGCCAGCAGTGAAGGAGGGGGCAAGTTGGAGACCCAGTACTTC.

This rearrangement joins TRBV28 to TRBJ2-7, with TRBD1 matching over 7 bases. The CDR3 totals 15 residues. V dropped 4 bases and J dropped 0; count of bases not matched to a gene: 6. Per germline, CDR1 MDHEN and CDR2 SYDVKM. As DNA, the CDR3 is TGTGCCAGCAGTTCCACAGGGGAAAGCTCCTACGAGCAGTACTTC. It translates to CASSSTGESSYEQYF.

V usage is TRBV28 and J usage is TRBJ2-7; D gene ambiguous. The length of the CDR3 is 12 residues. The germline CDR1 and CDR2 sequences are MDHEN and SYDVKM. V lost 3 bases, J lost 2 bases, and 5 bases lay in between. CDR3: CASSFPAYEQYF. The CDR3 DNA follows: TGTGCCAGCAGTTTCCCGGCCTACGAGCAGTACTTC.

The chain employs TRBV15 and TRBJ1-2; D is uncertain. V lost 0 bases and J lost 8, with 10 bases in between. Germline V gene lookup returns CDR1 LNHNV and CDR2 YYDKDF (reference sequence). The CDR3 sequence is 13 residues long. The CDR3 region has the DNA TGTGCCACCAGCAGAGAGCCCCTTGGCGGCTACACCTTC. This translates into CATSREPLGGYTF.

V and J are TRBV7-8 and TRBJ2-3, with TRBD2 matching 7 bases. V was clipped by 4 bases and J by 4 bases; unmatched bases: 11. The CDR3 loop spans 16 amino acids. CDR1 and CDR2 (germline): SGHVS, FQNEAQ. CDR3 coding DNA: TGTGCCAGCAGCTCTCTCCCGGGAGGTTTGCCAGATACGCAGTATTTT. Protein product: CASSSLPGGLPDTQYF.

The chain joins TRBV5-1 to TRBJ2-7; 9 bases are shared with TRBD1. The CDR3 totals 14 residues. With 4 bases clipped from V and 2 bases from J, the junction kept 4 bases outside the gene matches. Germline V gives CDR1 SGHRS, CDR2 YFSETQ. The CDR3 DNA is TGCGCCAGCAGCATCACAGGGGGCGCCTACGAGCAGTACTTC. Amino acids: CASSITGGAYEQYF.

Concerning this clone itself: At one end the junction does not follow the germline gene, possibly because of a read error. CDR3 sequence (DNA): TGTGCCAGCAGCGAAGACAGGGTGAATCAGCCCCAGCATTTT. As protein: CASSEDRVNQPQHF. This chain joins TRBV6-1 and TRBJ1-5; 7 bases fit TRBD1. Germline V CDR1 and CDR2: MNHNS, SASEGT. CDR3 length: 14 residues.

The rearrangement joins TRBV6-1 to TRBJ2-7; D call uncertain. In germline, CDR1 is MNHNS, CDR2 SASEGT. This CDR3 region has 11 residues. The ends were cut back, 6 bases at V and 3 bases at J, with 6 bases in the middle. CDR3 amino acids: CASRASYEQYF. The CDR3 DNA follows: TGTGCCAGCAGAGCAAGCTACGAGCAGTACTTC.

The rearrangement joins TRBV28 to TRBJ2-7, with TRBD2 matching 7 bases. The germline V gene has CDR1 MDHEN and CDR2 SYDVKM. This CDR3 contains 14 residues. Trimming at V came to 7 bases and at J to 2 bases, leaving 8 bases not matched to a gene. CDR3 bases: TGTGCCAGCAAAGGGCTAGCGGAAACCTACGAGCAGTACTTC. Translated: CASKGLAETYEQYF.

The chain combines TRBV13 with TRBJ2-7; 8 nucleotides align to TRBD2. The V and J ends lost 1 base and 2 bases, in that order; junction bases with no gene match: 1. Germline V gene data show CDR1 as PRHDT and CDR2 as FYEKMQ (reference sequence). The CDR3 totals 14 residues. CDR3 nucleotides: TGTGCCAGCAGCTTAGCGGGAGGGCCCTACGAGCAGTACTTC. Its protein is CASSLAGGPYEQYF.

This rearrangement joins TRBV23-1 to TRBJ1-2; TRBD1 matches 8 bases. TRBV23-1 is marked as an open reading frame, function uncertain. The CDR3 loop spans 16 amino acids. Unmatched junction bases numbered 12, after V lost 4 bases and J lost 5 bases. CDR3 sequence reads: CASSPPRQGNRYGYTF. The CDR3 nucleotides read TGCGCCAGCAGTCCCCCGAGACAGGGGAATAGGTATGGCTACACCTTC.